Detailed here is one T cell receptor beta chain. The data derive from a study of patients and donors after allogeneic stem cell transplantation. TCRdb re-called the RT-PCR reads through MiXCR, storing one row per CDR3 protein. Altogether roughly 880,000 distinct CDR3 sequences are present, roughly 18% being singletons, with the ten largest covering around 6%. In germline, CDR1 is SGHAT, CDR2 FQNNGV. The junction had 12 bases not matched to a gene; V was cut back by 5 bases and J by 3 bases. This CDR3 is 16 amino acids long. This sequence was found in a human donor who was either an allogeneic HSCT recipient or a stem cell or donor lymphocyte infusion donor (not recorded which). It is not recorded whose cells these are; they may come from a transplant donor. The source material was blood, either unsorted or a sorted T cell fraction (not recorded which). This chain uses TRBV11-2 with TRBJ2-5; 7 bases map to TRBD2. The CDR3 sequence is CASSALKGRGKETQYF. The CDR3 DNA reads TGTGCCAGCAGCGCCTTGAAGGGGCGGGGGAAAGAGACCCAGTACTTC.